Presented here are 5 T cell receptor beta chains from one specimen sequenced in a study of response to subunit inactivated influenza vaccine (dated by TCRdb to 2017 to 2018). Library prep was done by RT-PCR. The sample was run on an Illumina HiSeq 2500. The public reads were run again by TCRdb, first through fastp at Q25 and then through MiXCR, and only productive beta chains were kept. Rows merge per CDR3 protein into single entries with the most common DNA and genes. Recorded for this sample are more than 450,000 distinct CDR3 sequences; under 9% of them occurred a single time. The ten largest clones add up to 13% of the sample. Material: PBMCs from blood, obtained around 25 months after vaccination. The receptors originated from a man between 50 and 69 years old who received an inactivated influenza vaccine. Donor details come from another sample of the same person, matched by shared clones.

This rearrangement joins TRBV25-1 to TRBJ2-3; D is perhaps TRBD1 or TRBD2 (5 bases each). Germline lookup yields CDR1 MGHDK and CDR2 SYGVNS. The V and J ends lost 3 bases and 0 bases respectively, with 10 bases between them. This CDR3 spans 15 amino acids. DNA for the CDR3: TGTGCCAGCAGTGATCCGGGGACGAGCACAGATACGCAGTATTTT. Protein sequence: CASSDPGTSTDTQYF.

The chain has TRBV12-3 or TRBV12-4 and TRBJ2-5, with TRBD1 matching 8 bases. The V gene end was trimmed by 3 bases and the J gene end by 6 bases; junction bases not matched to a gene: 6. The CDR3 extends over 14 amino acids. The chain's CDR3 is CASSFGTGLQTQYF. The CDR3 coding sequence is TGTGCCAGCAGTTTCGGGACAGGATTACAGACCCAGTACTTC.

This clonotype has a handful of counts. The rearrangement joins TRBV2 to TRBJ2-3; perhaps TRBD2 as D (6 bases). CDR3 size: 16 residues. Germline CDR1 is SNHLY and CDR2 is FYNNEI. The V end was cut by 2 bases, the J end by 0 bases, with 12 bases between. CDR3 in DNA: TGTGCCAGCAGTGAATATCCTAGCGCCAGCACAGATACGCAGTATTTT. This translates into CASSEYPSASTDTQYF.

The chain is built from TRBV10-3 and TRBJ2-7, with D possibly TRBD1 on 5 matching bases. V dropped 0 bases and J dropped 7 bases, with 19 bases sitting between them. This CDR3 comprises 16 residues. Germline V gives CDR1 ENHRY, CDR2 SYGVKD. This chain's CDR3 is CAISESSAGWSGEQYF. The CDR3 nucleotides read TGTGCCATCAGTGAGTCTTCGGCAGGGTGGAGTGGGGAGCAGTACTTC.

This clonotype turned up a few times. The rearrangement links TRBV11-2 to TRBJ2-5; TRBD2 is a possible D gene (5 bases). CDR3 size: 13 residues. Per the germline V gene, CDR1 is SGHAT and CDR2 is FQNNGV. Trimming removed 5 bases at V and 4 bases at J, with 11 bases between. The CDR3 sequence is CASSRGSLETQYF. The CDR3 DNA is TGTGCCAGCAGCCGCGGGTCTCTAGAGACCCAGTACTTC.